This TCR beta chain was identified during a study of cytomegalovirus exposure and HLA in healthy donors. The table came from immunoSEQ multiplex PCR; TCRdb's copy has only in-frame clones and leaves some out. The sample lists 250,000 to 300,000 clones; around 85% were seen once. Germline V gives CDR1 LGHNA, CDR2 YNFKEQ. Between the trimmed V and J ends, which lost 4 bases and 1 base, there was a span of 16 bases. The CDR3 loop spans 16 amino acids. This clone came up a few times. Specimen: PBMCs. The sequence derives from a woman aged 18-30 years in good health and CMV-seronegative. This sequence joins TRBV4-2 and TRBJ1-1; no reliable D call. CDR3 nucleotides: TGTGCCAGCAGCCCCGGAGGAGCAACCCAGAACACTGAAGCTTTCTTT. Amino acids: CASSPGGATQNTEAFF.